This T cell receptor beta chain originates from a study of shared clonotypes between healthy human individuals. This clone was seen once. The CDR3 runs to 16 residues. CDR1 and CDR2 from the germline V gene are MGHRA and YSYEKL. Trimming took off 2 bases at V and 6 bases at J, with 16 bases between the two ends. Sequencing was performed with immunoSEQ multiplex PCR; in TCRdb, only in-frame clones are kept and a portion is missing. The sample holds roughly 2.5 million clones, around nine tenths seen once. Sequenced input: naive CD4+ T cells sorted from blood. The subset here: CD45RA+ positively selected. The sequence came from a man between 18 and 35 years old in good health. The rearrangement links TRBV4-1 to TRBJ2-2; possible D gene TRBD1, 5 bases. CDR3 sequence reads: CASSQRVPRQPGELFF. CDR3 nucleotides: TGCGCCAGCAGCCAACGTGTGCCGAGACAGCCCGGGGAGCTGTTTTTT.